The source of this TCR beta chain is a study of blood T cell repertoires in COVID-19. Recruitment covered about two dozen US areas and drew participants whose ages spanned roughly 18 to 95 years. Cohorts were based on clinical histories the participants reported. The method was immunoSEQ multiplex PCR; TCRdb's version includes in-frame clones alone and lacks a portion of them. The sample has around 290,000 clones, 88% seen once. The CDR3 length is 16 residues. Trimming took 5 bases from V and 2 from J, leaving 16 bases between them. Germline CDR1 and CDR2: SGHAT and FQDESV (reference sequence). This TCR was recovered from a woman aged 55-69 years in a cohort exposed to, infected with or recovered from COVID-19 (not recorded which). V usage is TRBV11-1 and J usage is TRBJ2-1; D uncertain. The sequenced sample consisted of PBMCs or T cells enriched from blood (not recorded which). CDR3 sequence reads: CASSLSRIAAYNEQFF. Written as DNA, the CDR3 is TGTGCCAGCAGCCTCTCCCGGATCGCGGCCTACAATGAGCAGTTCTTC.